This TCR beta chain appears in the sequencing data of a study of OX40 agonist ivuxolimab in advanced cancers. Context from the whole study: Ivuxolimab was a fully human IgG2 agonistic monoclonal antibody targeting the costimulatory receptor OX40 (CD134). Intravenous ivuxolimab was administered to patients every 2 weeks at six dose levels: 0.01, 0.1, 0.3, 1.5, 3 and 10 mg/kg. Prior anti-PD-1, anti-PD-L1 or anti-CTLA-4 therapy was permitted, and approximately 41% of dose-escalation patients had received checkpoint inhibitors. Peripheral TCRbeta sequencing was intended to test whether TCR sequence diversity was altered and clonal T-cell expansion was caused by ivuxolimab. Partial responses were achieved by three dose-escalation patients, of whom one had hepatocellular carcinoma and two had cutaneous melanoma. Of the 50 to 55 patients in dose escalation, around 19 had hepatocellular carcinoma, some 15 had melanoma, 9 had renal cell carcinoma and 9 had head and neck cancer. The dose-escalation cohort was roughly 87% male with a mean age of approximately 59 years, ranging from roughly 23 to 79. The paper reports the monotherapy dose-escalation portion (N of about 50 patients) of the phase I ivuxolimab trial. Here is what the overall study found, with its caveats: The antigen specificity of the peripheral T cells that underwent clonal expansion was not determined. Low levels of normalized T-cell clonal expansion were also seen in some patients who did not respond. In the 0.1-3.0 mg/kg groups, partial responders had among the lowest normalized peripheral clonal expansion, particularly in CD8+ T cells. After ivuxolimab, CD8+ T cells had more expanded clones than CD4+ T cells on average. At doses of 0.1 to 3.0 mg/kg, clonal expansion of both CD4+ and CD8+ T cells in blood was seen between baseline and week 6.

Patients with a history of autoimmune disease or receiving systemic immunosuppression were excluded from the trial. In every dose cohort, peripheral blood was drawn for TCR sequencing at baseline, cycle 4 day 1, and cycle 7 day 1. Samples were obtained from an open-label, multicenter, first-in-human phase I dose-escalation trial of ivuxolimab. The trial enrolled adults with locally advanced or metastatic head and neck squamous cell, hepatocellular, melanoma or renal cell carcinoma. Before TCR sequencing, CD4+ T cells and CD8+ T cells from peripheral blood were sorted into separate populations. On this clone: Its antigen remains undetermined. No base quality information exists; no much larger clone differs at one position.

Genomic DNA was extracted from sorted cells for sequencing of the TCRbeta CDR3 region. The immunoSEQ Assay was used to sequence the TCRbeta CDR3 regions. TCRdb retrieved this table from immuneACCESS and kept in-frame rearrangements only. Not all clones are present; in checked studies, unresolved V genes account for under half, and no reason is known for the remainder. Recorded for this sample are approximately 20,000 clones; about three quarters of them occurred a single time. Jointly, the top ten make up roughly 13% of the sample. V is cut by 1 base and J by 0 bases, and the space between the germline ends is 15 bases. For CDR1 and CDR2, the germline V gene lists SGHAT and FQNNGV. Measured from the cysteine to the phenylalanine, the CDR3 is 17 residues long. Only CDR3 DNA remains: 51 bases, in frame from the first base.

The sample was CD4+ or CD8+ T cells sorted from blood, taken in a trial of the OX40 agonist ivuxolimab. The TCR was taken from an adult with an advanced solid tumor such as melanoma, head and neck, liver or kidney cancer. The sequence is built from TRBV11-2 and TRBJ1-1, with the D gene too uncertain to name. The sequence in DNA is TGTGCCAGCAGCTTAGTGGGGTTCGGATTCATGAACACTGAAGCTTTCTTT. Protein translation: CASSLVGFGFMNTEAFF.